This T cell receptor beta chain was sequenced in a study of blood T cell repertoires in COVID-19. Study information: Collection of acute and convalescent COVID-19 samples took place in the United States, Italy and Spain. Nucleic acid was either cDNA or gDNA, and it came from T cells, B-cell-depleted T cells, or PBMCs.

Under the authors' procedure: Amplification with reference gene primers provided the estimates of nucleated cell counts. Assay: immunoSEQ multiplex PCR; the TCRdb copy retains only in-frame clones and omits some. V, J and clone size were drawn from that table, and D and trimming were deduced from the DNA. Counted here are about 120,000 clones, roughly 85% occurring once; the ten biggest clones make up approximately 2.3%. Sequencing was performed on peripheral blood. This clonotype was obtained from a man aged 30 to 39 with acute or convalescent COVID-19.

CDR3 sequence reads: CASSRLGTGLEKLFF. The DNA of the CDR3 is TGTGCCAGCAGCCGCCTCGGGACAGGGCTTGAAAAACTGTTTTTT. V and J are TRBV14 and TRBJ1-4, with 9 nucleotides matching TRBD1. This CDR3 spans 15 amino acids. Unmatched junction bases numbered 7, after V lost 4 bases and J lost 7 bases. The germline gives CDR1 SGHDN, CDR2 FVKESK.